This entry concerns a single T cell receptor beta chain. Its antigen is undetermined. It was by quantitative 5'-RACE with molecular barcodes that TCR beta libraries were made. TCRdb re-derived calls from the 5' RACE reads in MiXCR, one entry per CDR3 protein. The sample includes roughly 300,000 distinct CDR3 sequences, roughly 8% of them seen just once. The sample comes from a study of CD8 T cells in ankylosing spondylitis. The study, taken as a whole, reports: For ankylosing spondylitis blood, a TCR beta motif of 8 or 9 highly homologous variants appeared characteristic. Researchers report that disease-linked clones proved CD8+ and relatively rare in peripheral blood. In ankylosing spondylitis patients, matched synovial fluid reportedly showed significant enrichment of disease-linked clones.

Germline assignment: CDR1 MDHEN and CDR2 SYDVKM. Trimming pared 6 bases from V and 1 base from J, leaving 9 bases between. CDR3 length equals 13 residues. Sequencing was done on a sample of blood, either unsorted or a sorted T cell fraction (not recorded which). The genes are TRBV28 and TRBJ2-5, with a possible D match to TRBD1 (6 bases). This clonotype originated in a male donor with ankylosing spondylitis. CDR3 nucleotide sequence: TGTGCCAGCAGACCGACAGGCCAAGAGACCCAGTACTTC. It specifies CASRPTGQETQYF. The full variable domain, rest sourced from reference TRBV28 and TRBJ2-5, is DVKVTQSSRYLVKRTGEKVFLECVQDMDHENMFWYRQDPGLGLRLIYFSYDVKMKEKGDIPEGYSVSREKKERFSLILESASTNQTSMYLCASRPTGQETQYFGPGTRLLVL.